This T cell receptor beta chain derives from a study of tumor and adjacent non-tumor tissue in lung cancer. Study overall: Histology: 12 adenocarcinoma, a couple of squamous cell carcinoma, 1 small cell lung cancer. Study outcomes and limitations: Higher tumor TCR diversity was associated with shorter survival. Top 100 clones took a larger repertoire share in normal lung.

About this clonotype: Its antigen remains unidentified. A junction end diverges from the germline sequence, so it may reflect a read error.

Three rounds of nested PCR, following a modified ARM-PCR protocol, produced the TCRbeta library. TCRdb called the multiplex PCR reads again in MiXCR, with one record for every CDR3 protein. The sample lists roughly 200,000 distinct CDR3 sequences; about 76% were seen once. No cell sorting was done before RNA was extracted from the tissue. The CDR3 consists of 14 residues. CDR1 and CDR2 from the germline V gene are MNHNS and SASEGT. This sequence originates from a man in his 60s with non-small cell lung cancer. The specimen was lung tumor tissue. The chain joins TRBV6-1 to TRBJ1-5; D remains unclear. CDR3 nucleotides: TGTACCAGCAGTGTCTGGGTGGGCAATCAGCCCCAGCATTTT. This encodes CTSSVWVGNQPQHF.